This TCR beta chain derives from a study of neurological immune-mediated disorders (dated by TCRdb to the late 2010s). About the investigation overall: Of the roughly 34 multiple sclerosis patients, some 31 had relapsing-remitting MS and 3 had secondary progressive MS. The approximately 100 TCR-beta libraries included longitudinal samples, technical triplicates and paired sorted CD4+ and CD8+ T-cell subsets alongside PBMC samples. Longitudinal HAM/TSP and healthy donors had 3 time-points each (roughly 3-40 month intervals). The cohort comprised 68 subjects: roughly 14 HAM/TSP patients, around 35 multiple sclerosis patients and around 20 healthy controls. The study compared peripheral blood TCR-beta repertoires of HTLV-I-associated myelopathy (HAM/TSP) patients, multiple sclerosis patients and healthy controls using UMI-based sequencing.

Overall study outcomes, separate from this receptor: In phylogenetic analysis, the repertoires of 18 of 34 MS patients grouped into a cluster of related CDR3 sequences, which suggests a possible signature at the repertoire level. No clinical or MRI features were associated with the MS cluster, and the authors said that larger cohorts are needed. TCR clonal expansion was highest in HAM/TSP patients and lowest in MS patients, with MS patients falling below even healthy controls. No identical CDR3 amino acid sequences were shared among expanded clones across subjects, suggesting private TCR-beta repertoires in all groups.

The V end loses 2 bases and the J end loses 1 base, and a stretch of 14 bases separates them. The germline V gene provides CDR1 KGHSH and CDR2 LQKENI. Including cysteine and phenylalanine, the CDR3 has 16 amino acids. The sequence is cut down to CDR3 DNA, 48 bases in frame from base 1. cDNA was synthesized by template-switch 5'RACE using a primer with a 10-nucleotide random unique molecular identifier that tagged each TCR transcript. Each sequencing run produced over 190 million TCR-beta sequences covering 15-18 subjects. The RNeasy kit was used to extract total RNA. TCR-beta VDJ regions were amplified with primers for the TCR constant region and the 5'RACE anchor, using the KAPA Real-time Library Amplification kit. A first PCR added sample indexes and Illumina adaptors, and a second PCR then raised library yield. After Ampure bead purification, the TCR product of roughly 650 bp was size-selected on a 2% E-gel SizeSelection system. Before pooling, library quality was checked on a Bioanalyzer, concentration was measured with Qubit, and libraries were quantified with the Kapa Library Quantification kit. Libraries were sequenced paired-end 2 x 150 bp on an Illumina HiSeq 2500. To increase sequence diversity, roughly 24-32% phiX was spiked into each library pool. For the original study's pipeline: Quality-filtered reads were processed with the UMI-based MiGEC pipeline, and over 75% of raw TCR sequences were removed by the MiGEC pipeline during error correction. IMGT germline references were used for alignment of VDJ genes, and clonotypes were defined by a unique CDR3 amino acid sequence together with V-J genes. Clonal expansion, Shannon diversity and CDR3 relatedness (CalcPairwiseDistances, ClusterSamples) were evaluated with VDJtools, and phylogenetic trees were built with CLCbio workbench. Expanded clones were defined as having at least 8 unique UMIs, based on coefficient-of-variation modelling across technical triplicates. TCRdb passed the public sequencing reads through fastp at Q25 and MiXCR, retaining productive beta sequences. CDR3 protein duplicates are merged, each entry listing the most common genes and DNA. For this entry, the V and J calls and clone size follow TCRdb and not the study's own pipeline. The sample profile shows more than 75,000 distinct CDR3 sequences; about 4.3% of them were found once. Around 5% of the sample is held by the ten biggest clonotypes.

This clonotype was recorded a few times. This receptor's antigen is unknown. Nothing much larger sits one base from this clone, and base qualities are not available. Per the publication, the time point label means: longitudinal time-point 3. For the unsorted PBMC libraries, 2 million PBMCs were stored in RNAlater at -80 degrees C until RNA extraction and were used to generate the libraries. The multiple sclerosis patients were enrolled in a US clinical protocol that evaluated disease progression with magnetic resonance imaging. PBMCs were separated from peripheral blood using Ficoll-Hypaque density gradient centrifugation and then cryopreserved in liquid nitrogen.

This receptor was identified in a woman in her sixties with multiple sclerosis. The chain couples TRBV18 to TRBJ1-1; the D segment cannot be called with confidence. Sequencing was performed on PBMCs. The CDR3 protein is CASSPAAGTRNTEAFF. DNA sequence: TGTGCCAGCTCACCAGCCGCGGGTACGAGGAACACTGAAGCTTTCTTT.